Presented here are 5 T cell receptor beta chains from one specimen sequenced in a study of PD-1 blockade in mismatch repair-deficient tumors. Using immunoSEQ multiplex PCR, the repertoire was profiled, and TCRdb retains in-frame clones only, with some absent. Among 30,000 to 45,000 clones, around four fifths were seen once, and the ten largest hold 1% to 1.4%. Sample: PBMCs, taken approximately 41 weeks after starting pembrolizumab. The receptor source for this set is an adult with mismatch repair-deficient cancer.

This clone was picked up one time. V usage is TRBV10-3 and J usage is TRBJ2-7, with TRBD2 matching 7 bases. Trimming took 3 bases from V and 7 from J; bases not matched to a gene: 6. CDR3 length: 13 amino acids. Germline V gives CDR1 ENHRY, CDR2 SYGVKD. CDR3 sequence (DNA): TGTGCCATCAGTGACGGGGGACTATTGGAGCAGTACTTC. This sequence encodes CAISDGGLLEQYF.

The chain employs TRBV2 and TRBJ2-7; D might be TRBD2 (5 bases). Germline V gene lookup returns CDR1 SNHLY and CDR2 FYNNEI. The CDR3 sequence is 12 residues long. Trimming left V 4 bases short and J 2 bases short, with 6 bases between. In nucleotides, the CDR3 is TGTGCCAGCAGTGGGACTCCCTACGAGCAGTACTTC. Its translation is CASSGTPYEQYF.

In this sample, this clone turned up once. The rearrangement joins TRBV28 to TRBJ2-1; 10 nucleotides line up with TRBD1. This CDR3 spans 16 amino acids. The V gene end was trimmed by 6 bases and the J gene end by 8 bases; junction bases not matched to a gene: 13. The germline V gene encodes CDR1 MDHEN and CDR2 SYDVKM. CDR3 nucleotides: TGTGCCAGCAGGCGGACAGGGGGATACGTCACCCATGAGCAGTTCTTC. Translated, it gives CASRRTGGYVTHEQFF.

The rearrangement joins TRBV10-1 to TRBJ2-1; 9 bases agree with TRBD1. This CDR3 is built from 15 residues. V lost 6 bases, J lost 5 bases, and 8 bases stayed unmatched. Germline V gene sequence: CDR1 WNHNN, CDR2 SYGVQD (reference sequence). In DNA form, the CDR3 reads TGCGCCAGCAGCCCCGGGACAGGGAACCACAATGAGCAGTTCTTC. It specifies CASSPGTGNHNEQFF.

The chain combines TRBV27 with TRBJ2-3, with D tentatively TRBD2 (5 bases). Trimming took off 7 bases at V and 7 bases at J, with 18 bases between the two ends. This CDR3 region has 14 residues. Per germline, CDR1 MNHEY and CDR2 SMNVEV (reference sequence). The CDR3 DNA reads TGTGCCAGCATCGGAAAGGGTAGCGCCTATACGCAGTATTTT. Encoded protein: CASIGKGSAYTQYF.